This TCR beta chain was sequenced during a study of blood T cell repertoires in COVID-19. Study information: In each case, the material was cDNA or gDNA derived from T cells, B-cell-depleted T cells, or PBMCs.

The Seattle site enrolled patients during active infection and followed them longitudinally. Original processing notes: It was from reference gene primer amplification that nucleated cell counts were estimated. This table comes from immunoSEQ multiplex PCR, and its TCRdb copy is limited to in-frame clones, with some not included. The DNA gave D and trimming, while V, J and clone size come from that table. Of around 100,000 clones in the sample, about 89% were seen once. The germline V and J ends were trimmed by 5 bases and 2 bases, with 9 bases remaining between them. The CDR3 sequence is 13 residues long. This clone was observed a single time.

The rearrangement joins TRBV12-3 or TRBV12-4 to TRBJ2-5; no definite D call. The sample was peripheral blood. The clonotype comes from a man in his 60s with COVID-19, enrolled during active disease. The CDR3 DNA is TGTGCCAGCAGTCCCGGGTCGCAAGAGACCCAGTACTTC. Amino acids: CASSPGSQETQYF.